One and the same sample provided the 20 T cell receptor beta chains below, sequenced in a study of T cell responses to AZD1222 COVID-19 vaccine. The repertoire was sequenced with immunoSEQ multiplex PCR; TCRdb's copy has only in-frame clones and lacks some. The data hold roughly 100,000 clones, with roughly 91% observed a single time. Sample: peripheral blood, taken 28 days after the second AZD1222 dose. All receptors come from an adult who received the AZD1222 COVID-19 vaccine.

The CDR3 loop is CATSDGADGQGGADTQYF. CDR3 DNA sequence: TGTGCCACCAGTGACGGGGCTGATGGACAGGGGGGCGCAGATACGCAGTATTTT. The chain has TRBV24-1 and TRBJ2-3; 10 bases line up with TRBD1. The V gene's germline CDR1 is KGHDR and CDR2 SFDVKD. Trimming at V came to 4 bases and at J to 4 bases, leaving 13 bases not matched to a gene. This CDR3 is 18 amino acids long.

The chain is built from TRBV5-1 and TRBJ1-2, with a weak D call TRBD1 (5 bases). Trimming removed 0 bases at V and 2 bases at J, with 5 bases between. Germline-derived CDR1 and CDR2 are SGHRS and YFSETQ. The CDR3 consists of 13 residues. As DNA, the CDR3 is TGCGCCAGCAGCTTGGCAGGGAACTATGGCTACACCTTC. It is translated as CASSLAGNYGYTF.

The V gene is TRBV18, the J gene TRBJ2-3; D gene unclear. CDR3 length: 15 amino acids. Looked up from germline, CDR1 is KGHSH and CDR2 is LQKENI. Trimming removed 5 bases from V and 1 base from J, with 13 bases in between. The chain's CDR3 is CASSFFTEGTDTQYF. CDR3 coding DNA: TGTGCCAGCTCATTTTTTACCGAAGGCACAGATACGCAGTATTTT.

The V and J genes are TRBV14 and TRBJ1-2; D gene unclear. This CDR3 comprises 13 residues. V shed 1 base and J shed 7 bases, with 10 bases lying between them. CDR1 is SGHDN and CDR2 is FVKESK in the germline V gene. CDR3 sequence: CASSQGWLAGYTF. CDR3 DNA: TGTGCCAGCAGCCAAGGGTGGTTGGCTGGCTACACCTTC.

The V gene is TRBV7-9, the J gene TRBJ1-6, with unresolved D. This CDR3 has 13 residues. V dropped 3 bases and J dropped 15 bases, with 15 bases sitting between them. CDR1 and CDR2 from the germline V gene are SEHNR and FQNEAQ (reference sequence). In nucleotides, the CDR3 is TGTGCCAGCAGCTTCGATTGGCTTTCGGGCCTCCACTTT. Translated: CASSFDWLSGLHF.

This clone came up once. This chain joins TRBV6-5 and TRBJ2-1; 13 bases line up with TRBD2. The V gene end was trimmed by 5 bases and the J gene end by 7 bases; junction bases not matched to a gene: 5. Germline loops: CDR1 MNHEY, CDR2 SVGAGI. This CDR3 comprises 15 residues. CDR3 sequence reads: CASSRLAGGYNEQFF. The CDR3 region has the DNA TGTGCCAGCAGTCGACTAGCGGGGGGTTATAATGAGCAGTTCTTC.

The CDR3 DNA is TGTGCCAGCAGCCCCAGCGGGGGGCGCAACTATGGCTACACCTTC. This sequence encodes CASSPSGGRNYGYTF. J is TRBJ1-2 and V is TRBV6-5, with D maybe TRBD1 (6 bases). Germline CDR1 and CDR2: MNHEY and SVGAGI. V lost 6 bases, J lost 2 bases, and 16 bases lay in between. The CDR3 covers 15 residues.

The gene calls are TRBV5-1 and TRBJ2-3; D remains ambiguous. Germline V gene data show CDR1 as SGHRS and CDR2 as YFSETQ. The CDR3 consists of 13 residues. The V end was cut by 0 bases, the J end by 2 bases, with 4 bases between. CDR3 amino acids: CASSLEYTDTQYF. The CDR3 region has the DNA TGCGCCAGCAGCTTGGAATACACAGATACGCAGTATTTT.

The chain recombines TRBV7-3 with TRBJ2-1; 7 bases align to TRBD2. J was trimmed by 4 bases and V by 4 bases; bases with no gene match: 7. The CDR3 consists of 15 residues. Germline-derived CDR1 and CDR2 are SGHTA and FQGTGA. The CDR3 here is CASSSRLAEYNEQFF. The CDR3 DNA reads TGTGCCAGCAGCTCTCGACTAGCCGAATACAATGAGCAGTTCTTC.

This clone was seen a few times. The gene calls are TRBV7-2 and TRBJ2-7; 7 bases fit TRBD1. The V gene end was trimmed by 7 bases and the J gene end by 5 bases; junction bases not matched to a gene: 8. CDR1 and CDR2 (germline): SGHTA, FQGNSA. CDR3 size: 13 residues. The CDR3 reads CASNPQGSNEQYF. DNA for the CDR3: TGTGCCAGCAACCCACAGGGGTCCAACGAGCAGTACTTC.

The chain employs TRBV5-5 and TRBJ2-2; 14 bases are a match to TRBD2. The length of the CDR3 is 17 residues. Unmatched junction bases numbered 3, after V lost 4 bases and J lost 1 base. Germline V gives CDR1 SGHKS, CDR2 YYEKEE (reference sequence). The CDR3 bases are TGTGCCAGCAGCGCCGGGACTAGCGGGGGGAACACCGGGGAGCTGTTTTTT. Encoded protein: CASSAGTSGGNTGELFF.

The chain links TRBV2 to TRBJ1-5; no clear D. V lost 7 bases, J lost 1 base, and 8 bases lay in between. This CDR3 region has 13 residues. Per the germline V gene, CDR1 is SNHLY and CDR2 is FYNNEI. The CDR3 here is CASTAVSNQPQHF. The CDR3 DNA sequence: TGTGCCAGCACCGCGGTAAGCAATCAGCCCCAGCATTTT. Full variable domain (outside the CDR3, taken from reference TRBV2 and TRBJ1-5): EPEVTQTPSHQVTQMGQEVILRCVPISNHLYFYWYRQILGQKVEFLVSFYNNEISEKSEIFDDQFSVERPDGSNFTLKIRSTKLEDSAMYFCASTAVSNQPQHFGDGTRLSIL.

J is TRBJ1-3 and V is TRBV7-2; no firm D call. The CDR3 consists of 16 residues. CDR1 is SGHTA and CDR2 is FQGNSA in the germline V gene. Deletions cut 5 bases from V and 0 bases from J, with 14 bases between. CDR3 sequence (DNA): TGTGCCAGCAGCCACGTGGCCAGCCGCTCTGGAAACACCATATATTTT. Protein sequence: CASSHVASRSGNTIYF.

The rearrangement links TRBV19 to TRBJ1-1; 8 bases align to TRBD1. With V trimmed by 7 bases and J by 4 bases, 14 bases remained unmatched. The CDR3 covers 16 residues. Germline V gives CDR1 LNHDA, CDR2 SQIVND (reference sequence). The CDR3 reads CASTYFGQGKSTEAFF. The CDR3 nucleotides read TGTGCCAGTACCTACTTCGGACAGGGAAAGTCCACTGAAGCTTTCTTT.

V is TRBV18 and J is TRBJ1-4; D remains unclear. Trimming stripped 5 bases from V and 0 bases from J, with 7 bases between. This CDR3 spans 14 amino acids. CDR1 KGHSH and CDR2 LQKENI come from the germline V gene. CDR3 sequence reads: CASSEMATNEKLFF. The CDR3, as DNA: TGTGCCAGCTCAGAAATGGCAACTAATGAAAAACTGTTTTTT.

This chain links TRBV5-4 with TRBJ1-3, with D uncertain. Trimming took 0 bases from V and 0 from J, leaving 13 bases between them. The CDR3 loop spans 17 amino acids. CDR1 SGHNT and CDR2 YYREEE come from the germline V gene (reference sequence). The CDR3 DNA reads TGTGCCAGCAGCTTGGCCATAGGTGGCTTCTCTGGAAACACCATATATTTT. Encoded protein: CASSLAIGGFSGNTIYF.

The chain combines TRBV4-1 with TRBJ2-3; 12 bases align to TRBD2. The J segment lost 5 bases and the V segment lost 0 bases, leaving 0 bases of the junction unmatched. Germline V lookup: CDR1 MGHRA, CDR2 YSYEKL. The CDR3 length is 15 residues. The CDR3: CASSQEGLAGDTQYF. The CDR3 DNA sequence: TGCGCCAGCAGCCAAGAGGGACTAGCGGGAGATACGCAGTATTTT.

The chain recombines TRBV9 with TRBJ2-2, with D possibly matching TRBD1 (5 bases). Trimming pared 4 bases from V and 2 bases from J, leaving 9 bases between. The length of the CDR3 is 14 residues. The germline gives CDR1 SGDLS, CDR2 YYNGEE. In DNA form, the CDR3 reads TGTGCCAGCAGCTGGGGCCGTAACACCGGGGAGCTGTTTTTT. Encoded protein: CASSWGRNTGELFF.

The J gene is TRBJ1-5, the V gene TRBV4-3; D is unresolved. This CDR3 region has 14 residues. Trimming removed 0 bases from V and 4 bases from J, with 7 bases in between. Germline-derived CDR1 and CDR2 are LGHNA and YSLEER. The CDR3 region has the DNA TGCGCCAGCAGCCAAGATGTCGGTAATCAGCCCCAGCATTTT. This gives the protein CASSQDVGNQPQHF.

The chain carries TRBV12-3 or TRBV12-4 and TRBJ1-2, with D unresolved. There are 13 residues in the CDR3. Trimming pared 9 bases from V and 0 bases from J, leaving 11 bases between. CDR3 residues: CASSYSANYGYTF. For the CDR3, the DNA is TGTGCCAGTTCTTACAGTGCTAACTATGGCTACACCTTC.